This paragraph covers one TCR beta chain sequence. The data are from a study of early T cells in non-severe SARS-CoV-2 infection. Study in general: The study sequenced bulk RNA from unsorted whole blood, with chains unpaired.

Attachment of unique molecular identifiers was made to individual cDNA molecules. TCRdb analysed the 5' RACE reads with MiXCR anew, one entry per CDR3 protein. Here the sample spans some 70,000 distinct CDR3 sequences, about 9% being singletons. This TCR came from an adult who was a healthcare worker with PCR-confirmed SARS-CoV-2 infection or an uninfected control (not recorded which). Specimen: whole blood.

CDR3 in amino acids: CASRQDTNTEAFF. CDR3 nucleotide sequence: TGCGCCAGCAGACAAGACACGAACACTGAAGCTTTCTTT. This chain connects TRBV23-1 to TRBJ1-1; D is ambiguous. TRBV23-1 is recorded as an ORF, its role being uncertain. This CDR3 contains 13 residues. Trimming took off 6 bases at V and 1 base at J, with 9 bases between the two ends.